A single TCR beta chain is shown here with its context. No cognate antigen has been identified for it. No base qualities exist here, and no much larger clone lies one base off it. The immunoSEQ Assay, a bias-controlled multiplex PCR, was used to amplify TCRbeta CDR3 regions from genomic DNA. As for how the authors treated the data: Nucleated cell counts per sample were estimated from amplification of reference gene primers within the assay. Sequence reads were collapsed and filtered to measure the absolute abundance of every unique TCRbeta CDR3 rearrangement. For each sample, productive Simpson clonality was calculated as the square root of Simpson's diversity index across productive rearrangements. This is the immuneACCESS table as TCRdb keeps it, with only in-frame sequences that have V and J called. A part of the clones is gone; compared with another copy, unresolved V genes explain less than half, and the rest is unexplained. Clone size and V and J calls were adopted from that table, with D and trimming inferred from the DNA. The sample profile shows around 50,000 clones; almost 80% of them were found once. Of the sample, approximately 5.3% is held by the ten largest clones.

Enrolling through a virtual design, the prospective study's participants ranged in age from roughly 18 to 100 years and lived across about two dozen United States geographic areas. To assign participants to cohorts, the prospective study relied on clinical history that participants themselves reported in a screening survey and a study questionnaire. In the prospective study, whole blood, serum and a nasopharyngeal or oropharyngeal swab were collected from each participant by mobile phlebotomists. Prospective study participants could optionally give additional blood draws and questionnaires over an approximately 2-month period. Before DNA extraction, prospective study blood samples were shipped either frozen or at room temperature. The data stem from a study of blood T cell repertoires in COVID-19 (dated by TCRdb to 2018 to 2021). Context from the whole study: Collaborator samples came from the United States, Italy and Spain and covered acute and convalescent phases of COVID-19. The prospective study material was composed of cDNA or gDNA derived from T cells, B-cell-depleted T cells, or PBMCs. The dataset comprised deeply sampled blood TCRbeta repertoires from subjects exposed to, actively infected with, or recovered from COVID-19. The repertoires were released in a freely available public database intended as a resource for research on the immune response to SARS-CoV-2. Samples came from the ongoing ImmuneRACE study (first 160 participants) plus 1,254 subjects from 6 global collaborators. A de-identified subject ID, COVID-19 status, age in years and sex were almost always included in the sample metadata. Where available, HLA class I and class II types were obtained from metadata supplied by the sample provider rather than from assay-based typing. The full study reports these points: Clinical and demographic metadata were provided uncurated, with the amount varying by source and participant.

From the cysteine up to the phenylalanine, the CDR3 has a length of 16 residues. Only the CDR3 DNA is retained, 48 bases long and in frame from the first base. Compared with germline, V lacks 11 bases and J lacks 0 bases; bases without a gene match: 13. For CDR1 and CDR2, the germline V gene lists SNHLY and FYNNEI. The chain is assembled from TRBV2 and TRBJ1-3, with TRBD1 identical over 7 junction bases. The sequence came from a woman aged 45-65 years with acute COVID-19. Sequencing was performed on PBMCs or T cells enriched from blood (not recorded which). The CDR3 sequence is CARQDRVGLSGNTIYF. The nucleotide sequence reads as follows: TGTGCCCGACAAGACAGGGTGGGCCTCTCTGGAAACACCATATATTTT.